This T cell receptor (beta chain) is from a study of blood T cell repertoires in COVID-19. Generated by immunoSEQ multiplex PCR, the TCRdb table keeps only in-frame clones and is missing some. The sample lists some 150,000 clones; roughly 80% were seen once. Sequencing input: peripheral blood. The TCR comes from a human donor in a cohort sampled during active COVID-19.

The CDR3 DNA is TGTGCCAGCAGCGGACAGCGGGGGTGGGGCACAGATACGCAGTATTTT. Translation: CASSGQRGWGTDTQYF. The chain combines TRBV9 with TRBJ2-3; 8 bases map to TRBD2. CDR1 and CDR2 (germline): SGDLS, YYNGEE. The length of the CDR3 is 16 residues. V dropped 3 bases and J dropped 1; count of bases not matched to a gene: 7.